One and the same sample provided the 29 T cell receptor beta chains below, sequenced in a study of blood T cell repertoires in COVID-19. Sequenced by immunoSEQ multiplex PCR; TCRdb stores in-frame clones only, minus some. The sample has more than 200,000 clones; roughly nine tenths are singletons. Sequencing was performed on peripheral blood. These receptors originate from a woman aged 50 to 60 with acute or convalescent COVID-19.

The chain joins TRBV30 to TRBJ1-2; TRBD1 matches 8 bases. V shed 3 bases and J 7 bases; nucleotides not matched to a gene: 4. The CDR3 covers 12 residues. CDR1 is GTSNPN and CDR2 is SVGIG in the germline V gene (reference sequence). CDR3 amino acids: CAWSLGQGGYTF. The CDR3 coding sequence is TGTGCCTGGAGCCTTGGACAGGGTGGCTACACCTTC.

This chain joins TRBV6-2 or TRBV6-3 and TRBJ2-7; TRBD2 aligns across 14 bases. With V trimmed by 4 bases and J by 3 bases, 17 bases remained unmatched. Per the germline V gene, CDR1 is MNHEY and CDR2 is SVGEGT. This CDR3 has 20 residues. The CDR3 spells CASSSTPGLAGVLADYEQYF. CDR3 in DNA: TGTGCCAGCAGTTCGACACCGGGACTAGCGGGAGTTTTGGCGGACTACGAGCAGTACTTC.

The genes are TRBV7-9 and TRBJ2-1; 10 bases are a match to TRBD2. Germline trimming cut 1 base from V and 0 bases from J; bases unmatched to any gene: 3. Germline lookup yields CDR1 SEHNR and CDR2 FQNEAQ (reference sequence). CDR3 size: 17 residues. The CDR3 spells CASSLGTSGNSYNEQFF. CDR3 sequence (DNA): TGTGCCAGCAGCTTAGGGACTAGCGGAAACTCCTACAATGAGCAGTTCTTC.

The rearrangement links TRBV2 to TRBJ1-4; D not resolved. Germline CDR1 reads SNHLY; CDR2 reads FYNNEI. The V gene lost 8 bases and the J gene lost 8 bases, with 21 bases spanning the gap. The length of the CDR3 is 15 residues. As DNA, the CDR3 is TGTGCCAGCGTAGCAGAGGGAGCCCGTAACGAAAAACTGTTTTTT. It translates to CASVAEGARNEKLFF.

The chain recombines TRBV7-8 with TRBJ2-7, with TRBD1 matching 9 bases. The V and J ends lost 2 bases and 0 bases, in that order; junction bases with no gene match: 5. CDR3 length: 16 residues. CDR1 is SGHVS and CDR2 is FQNEAQ in the germline V gene. The DNA for the CDR3 is TGTGCCAGCAGCTTACCTGGGACAGGGAGCTCCTACGAGCAGTACTTC. This gives the protein CASSLPGTGSSYEQYF. Together with reference TRBV7-8 and TRBJ2-7, the CDR3 gives the full variable domain: GAGVSQSPRYKVAKRGQDVALRCDPISGHVSLFWYQQALGQGPEFLTYFQNEAQLDKSGLPSDRFFAERPEGSVSTLKIQRTQQEDSAVYLCASSLPGTGSSYEQYFGPGTRLTVT.

The chain has TRBV19 and TRBJ2-1; 7 bases are shared with TRBD2. There are 15 residues in the CDR3. CDR1 is LNHDA and CDR2 is SQIVND in the germline V gene (reference sequence). V was pared by 5 bases and J by 1 base, with 5 bases of the junction left unmatched. CDR3 in amino acids: CASSPVAGSYNEQFF. CDR3 nucleotide sequence: TGTGCCAGTAGTCCCGTAGCGGGTTCCTACAATGAGCAGTTCTTC.

The V and J genes are TRBV4-2 and TRBJ1-1; perhaps TRBD1 as D (5 bases). Deletions cut 5 bases from V and 1 base from J, with 17 bases between. Per the germline V gene, CDR1 is LGHNA and CDR2 is YNFKEQ. CDR3 length equals 16 residues. CDR3 region: CASSYSGIGQNTEAFF. The CDR3 DNA is TGTGCCAGCAGCTACTCAGGGATAGGCCAGAACACTGAAGCTTTCTTT.

The chain has TRBV30 and TRBJ2-7; D not certain. Germline assignment: CDR1 GTSNPN and CDR2 SVGIG (reference sequence). The CDR3 covers 11 residues. Trimming removed 0 bases at V and 10 bases at J, with 10 bases between. CDR3 amino acids: CAWSVGLIQYF. CDR3 nucleotide sequence: TGTGCCTGGAGTGTCGGTCTAATCCAGTACTTC.

This clone was picked up a small number of times. V gene TRBV10-3 combines with J gene TRBJ1-5; 7 bases match TRBD1. V lost 5 bases and J lost 0; bases outside the gene matches: 4. The CDR3 sequence is 15 residues long. CDR1 is ENHRY, CDR2 SYGVKD, per germline. The CDR3 DNA is TGTGCCATCAGTACCGAGGGGGCTAGCAATCAGCCCCAGCATTTT. Amino acid sequence: CAISTEGASNQPQHF.

The rearrangement joins TRBV2 to TRBJ2-7, with D perhaps TRBD1 (6 bases). This CDR3 region has 13 residues. The germline V gene encodes CDR1 SNHLY and CDR2 FYNNEI. The germline V and J ends were trimmed by 10 bases and 3 bases, with 16 bases remaining between them. Here the CDR3 DNA reads TGTGCCATGAAAGACCGGACAGTCTACGAGCAGTACTTC. It translates to CAMKDRTVYEQYF.

V gene TRBV6-6 combines with J gene TRBJ2-7, with 7 nucleotides matching TRBD2. The CDR3 extends over 14 amino acids. Germline trimming cut 6 bases from V and 5 bases from J; bases unmatched to any gene: 10. Germline V gene data show CDR1 as MNHNY and CDR2 as SVGAGI (reference sequence). CDR3 DNA sequence: TGTGCCAGCAGGGTAACCGGGGGGTGGAACGAGCAGTACTTC. It specifies CASRVTGGWNEQYF.

This clone showed up just a few times. The rearrangement links TRBV10-3 to TRBJ1-1; no clear D gene. Germline V gene sequence: CDR1 ENHRY, CDR2 SYGVKD. V was clipped by 4 bases and J by 7 bases, with 10 bases between them. The CDR3 runs 12 residues. The CDR3 nucleotides are TGTGCCATCAGTGCTGGAGCGGGTGAAGCTTTCTTT. Its translation is CAISAGAGEAFF.

The chain recombines TRBV30 with TRBJ1-2; no clear D. The V gene's germline CDR1 is GTSNPN and CDR2 SVGIG (reference sequence). The V end lost 1 base, the J end lost 4 bases, and 4 bases lay between the germline ends. The CDR3 totals 11 residues. CDR3 amino acids: CAWSAFYGYTF. For the CDR3, the DNA is TGTGCCTGGAGTGCGTTCTATGGCTACACCTTC.

The rearrangement links TRBV9 to TRBJ2-6; D is unclear. Looked up from germline, CDR1 is SGDLS and CDR2 is YYNGEE. The CDR3 sequence is 15 residues long. V shed 0 bases and J shed 3 bases, with 7 bases lying between them. This CDR3 is CASSVAAIGANVLTF. CDR3 nucleotide sequence: TGTGCCAGCAGCGTAGCCGCGATTGGGGCCAACGTCCTGACTTTC.

The chain combines TRBV6-5 with TRBJ2-7; 14 bases fit TRBD2. The CDR3 extends over 15 amino acids. The V and J ends lost 5 bases and 4 bases, in that order; junction bases with no gene match: 4. Germline values: CDR1 MNHEY, CDR2 SVGAGI. The CDR3 DNA follows: TGTGCCAGCAGTACCGGGACTAGCGGGGGTTACGAGCAGTACTTC. Its protein product is CASSTGTSGGYEQYF.

This clone was counted a single time. V and J are TRBV14 and TRBJ2-2; 8 bases align to TRBD2. The CDR3 covers 15 residues. Trimming took 3 bases from V and 4 from J; bases not matched to a gene: 4. Looked up from germline, CDR1 is SGHDN and CDR2 is FVKESK. The CDR3 nucleotides read TGTGCCAGCAGCCAGCTAGCGGGCGCCACCGGGGAGCTGTTTTTT. Amino acids: CASSQLAGATGELFF.

This chain links TRBV24-1 with TRBJ2-1; perhaps TRBD1 as D (5 bases). This CDR3 has 16 residues. V dropped 4 bases and J dropped 0 bases, with 12 bases sitting between them. CDR1 and CDR2 from the germline V gene are KGHDR and SFDVKD. The CDR3 DNA reads as TGTGCCACCAGTGACCCCGACAGATTCTCCTACAATGAGCAGTTCTTC. Translated: CATSDPDRFSYNEQFF.

The V gene is TRBV6-6, the J gene TRBJ1-3; 7 nucleotides agree with TRBD1. J gave up 0 bases and V 5 bases, and 19 bases lay outside the gene matches. Germline V CDR1 and CDR2: MNHNY, SVGAGI (reference sequence). The CDR3 has 20 amino acids. In DNA, the CDR3 is TGTGCCAGCAGTCTCGATTTTCTTATCCGACAGGGAGACTCTGGAAACACCATATATTTT. Translating gives CASSLDFLIRQGDSGNTIYF.

Worth noting for this clone: The same CDR3 arises from other DNA sequences in this sample as well. The gene calls are TRBV10-3 and TRBJ1-2; 9 bases line up with TRBD1. The CDR3 covers 12 residues. Looked up from germline, CDR1 is ENHRY and CDR2 is SYGVKD. V shed 4 bases and J 6 bases; nucleotides not matched to a gene: 0. Here the CDR3 reads CAISGTGDGYTF. The CDR3 DNA is TGTGCCATCAGTGGGACAGGGGATGGCTACACCTTC.

The J gene is TRBJ2-7, the V gene TRBV7-2; D possibly corresponds to TRBD1 (5 bases). Germline V gene lookup returns CDR1 SGHTA and CDR2 FQGNSA. V lost 4 bases and J 1 base, leaving 11 bases between the germline ends. This CDR3 is built from 14 residues. The CDR3 DNA is TGTGCCAGCAGCTCTTGGGGCTTTTCCTACGAGCAGTACTTC. Protein product: CASSSWGFSYEQYF.

The J gene is TRBJ2-7, the V gene TRBV4-3, with a weak D call TRBD2 (5 bases). V was clipped by 3 bases and J by 5 bases, with 14 bases between them. Germline V gene data show CDR1 as LGHNA and CDR2 as YSLEER. The CDR3 is 14 residues long. CDR3 in amino acids: CASSHRGFGDEQYF. The CDR3 bases are TGCGCCAGCAGCCATCGGGGATTCGGGGACGAGCAGTACTTC.

The chain uses TRBV9 and TRBJ2-1, with 7 bases that match TRBD2. Germline V gives CDR1 SGDLS, CDR2 YYNGEE. This CDR3 region has 15 residues. With 0 bases clipped from V and 6 bases from J, the junction kept 6 bases outside the gene matches. CDR3 loop: CASSVAAGVGNEQFF. CDR3 DNA: TGTGCCAGCAGCGTAGCTGCGGGAGTGGGCAATGAGCAGTTCTTC.

This clone was observed once. The V call is TRBV7-2, the J call TRBJ1-1; 10 bases agree with TRBD1. The CDR3 has 14 residues. Germline V CDR1 and CDR2: SGHTA, FQGNSA. The V segment lost 5 bases and the J segment 5 bases; nucleotides outside the gene matches: 5. CDR3 coding DNA: TGTGCCAGCAGCGCGCGGGACAGGGGAACTGAAGCTTTCTTT. The encoded protein is CASSARDRGTEAFF.

The chain uses TRBV10-3 and TRBJ1-5; D call uncertain. V lost 2 bases and J 7 bases, leaving 12 bases between the germline ends. Looked up from germline, CDR1 is ENHRY and CDR2 is SYGVKD. The CDR3 extends over 14 amino acids. CDR3 DNA sequence: TGTGCCATCAGTGAGAGAGGGCCGGGACAGCCCCAGCATTTT. Its protein product is CAISERGPGQPQHF.

This chain connects TRBV18 to TRBJ2-7; D remains ambiguous. Trimming pared 5 bases from V and 4 bases from J, leaving 12 bases between. Germline assignment: CDR1 KGHSH and CDR2 LQKENI. The CDR3 length is 13 residues. CDR3 loop: CASSTSTSYEQYF. CDR3 in DNA: TGTGCCAGCTCAACGTCCACAAGTTACGAGCAGTACTTC.

The chain is built from TRBV6-5 and TRBJ1-3; D is unclear. The V end lost 0 bases, the J end lost 4 bases, and 13 bases lay between the germline ends. The CDR3 loop spans 16 amino acids. Germline CDR1 is MNHEY and CDR2 is SVGAGI. The CDR3 coding sequence is TGTGCCAGCAGTTACTCCAGGTCCCATCCGGGAAACACCATATATTTT. It yields the protein CASSYSRSHPGNTIYF.

The chain uses TRBV5-4 and TRBJ1-4; D gene uncertain. Germline V gene sequence: CDR1 SGHNT, CDR2 YYREEE (reference sequence). The CDR3 spans 17 residues. V was shortened by 0 bases and J by 6 bases, with 18 bases between the two germline ends. Written as DNA, the CDR3 is TGTGCCAGCAGCTTGGGCGGCAGAGGCGCGGGAGATGAAAAACTGTTTTTT. The encoded protein is CASSLGGRGAGDEKLFF.

The V call is TRBV5-4, the J call TRBJ2-2; a possible D gene is TRBD1 (6 bases). Trimming took 2 bases from V and 3 from J, leaving 17 bases between them. Germline V CDR1 and CDR2: SGHNT, YYREEE (reference sequence). The CDR3 is 17 residues long. The CDR3 DNA is TGTGCCAGCAGCTTTCCGACAGGCGTTGGGGACACCGGGGAGCTGTTTTTT. Protein sequence: CASSFPTGVGDTGELFF. Using reference TRBV5-4 and TRBJ2-2 for the parts outside the CDR3, the full variable domain is ETGVTQSPTHLIKTRGQQVTLRCSSQSGHNTVSWYQQALGQGPQFIFQYYREEENGRGNFPPRFSGLQFPNYSSELNVNALELDDSALYLCASSFPTGVGDTGELFFGEGSRLTVL.

The chain links TRBV20-1 to TRBJ2-3, with D maybe TRBD2 (6 bases). Germline loops: CDR1 DFQATT, CDR2 SNEGSKA (reference sequence). CDR3 length equals 16 residues. The V and J ends lost 3 bases and 0 bases respectively, with 16 bases between them. DNA of the CDR3: TGCAGTGCTAGTAGGCCCCCGAGCGGGAGCACAGATACGCAGTATTTT. Translated, it gives CSASRPPSGSTDTQYF.